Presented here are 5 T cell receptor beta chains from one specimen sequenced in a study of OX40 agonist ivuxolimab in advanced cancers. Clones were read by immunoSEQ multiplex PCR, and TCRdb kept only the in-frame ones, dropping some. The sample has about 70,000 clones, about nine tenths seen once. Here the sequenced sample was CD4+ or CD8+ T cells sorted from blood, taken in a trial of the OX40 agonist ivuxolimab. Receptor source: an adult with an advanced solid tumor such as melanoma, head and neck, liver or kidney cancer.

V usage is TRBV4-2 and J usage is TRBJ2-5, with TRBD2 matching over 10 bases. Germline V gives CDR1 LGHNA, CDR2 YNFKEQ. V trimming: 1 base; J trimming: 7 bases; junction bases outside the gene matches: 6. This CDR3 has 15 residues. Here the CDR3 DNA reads TGTGCCAGCAGCCAAGCTAGCGGGGGCCCGGGGACCCAGTACTTC. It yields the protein CASSQASGGPGTQYF.

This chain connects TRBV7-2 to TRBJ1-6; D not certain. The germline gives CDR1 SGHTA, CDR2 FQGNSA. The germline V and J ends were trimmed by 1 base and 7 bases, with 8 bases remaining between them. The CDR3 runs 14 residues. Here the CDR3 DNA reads TGTGCCAGCAGCTTAGTTGGCAAGAATTCACCCCTCCACTTT. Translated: CASSLVGKNSPLHF.

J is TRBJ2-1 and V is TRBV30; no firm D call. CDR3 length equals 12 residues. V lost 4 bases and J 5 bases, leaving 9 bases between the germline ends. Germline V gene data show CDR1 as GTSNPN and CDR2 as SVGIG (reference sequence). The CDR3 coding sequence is TGTGCCTGGAACGGGCTTAACAATGAGCAGTTCTTC. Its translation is CAWNGLNNEQFF.

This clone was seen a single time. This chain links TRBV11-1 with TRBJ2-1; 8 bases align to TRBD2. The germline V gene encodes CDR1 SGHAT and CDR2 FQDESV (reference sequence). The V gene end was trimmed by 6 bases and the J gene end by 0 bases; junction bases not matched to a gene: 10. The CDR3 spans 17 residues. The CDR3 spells CASRGRGAPYSYNEQFF. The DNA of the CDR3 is TGTGCCAGCAGGGGGCGGGGGGCGCCATACTCCTACAATGAGCAGTTCTTC.

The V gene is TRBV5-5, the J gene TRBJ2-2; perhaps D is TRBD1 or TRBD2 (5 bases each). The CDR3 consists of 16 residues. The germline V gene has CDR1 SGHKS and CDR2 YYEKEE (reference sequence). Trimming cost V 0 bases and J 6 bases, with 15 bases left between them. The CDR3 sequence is CASSLAVGRTPGELFF. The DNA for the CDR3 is TGTGCCAGCAGCTTGGCAGTGGGACGGACACCCGGGGAGCTGTTTTTT.